One sample yielded the 15 T cell receptor beta chains listed below, sequenced in a study of response to subunit inactivated influenza vaccine. Each CDR3 protein is one row after TCRdb ran MiXCR on the RT-PCR reads. Counted here are about 650,000 distinct CDR3 sequences, 15% to 18% occurring once; the ten biggest clones make up roughly 11%. This material consisted of PBMCs from blood, taken 11 to 12 days after vaccination. Source of these receptors: a man aged 50 to 60 who received an inactivated influenza vaccine.

At least ten counts were recorded for this clonotype. CDR3 region: CASSFLVGGNQPQHF. The CDR3 nucleotides are TGTGCCAGCAGCTTTTTGGTGGGGGGCAATCAGCCCCAGCATTTT. This chain joins TRBV5-5 and TRBJ1-5, with D possibly matching TRBD1 (5 bases). Germline V CDR1 and CDR2: SGHKS, YYEKEE (reference sequence). This CDR3 has 15 residues. With 2 bases removed from V and 2 bases from J, the gap between germline ends came to 11 bases. Full variable domain (rest looked up from reference TRBV5-5 and TRBJ1-5): DAGVTQSPTHLIKTRGQQVTLRCSPISGHKSVSWYQQVLGQGPQFIFQYYEKEERGRGNFPDRFSARQFPNYSSELNVNALLLGDSALYLCASSFLVGGNQPQHFGDGTRLSIL.

The chain couples TRBV28 to TRBJ2-5; 7 positions match TRBD1. The germline V gene has CDR1 MDHEN and CDR2 SYDVKM. Germline trimming cut 5 bases from V and 1 base from J; bases unmatched to any gene: 4. The length of the CDR3 is 14 residues. The CDR3 DNA reads as TGTGCCAGCAGTGGGCAGGGGGTCCAAGAGACCCAGTACTTC. This codes for CASSGQGVQETQYF.

The chain uses TRBV3-1 and TRBJ2-1; 12 nucleotides agree with TRBD1. CDR3 length: 18 amino acids. The V and J ends lost 4 bases and 7 bases, in that order; junction bases with no gene match: 14. Germline loops: CDR1 LGHDT, CDR2 YNNKEL (reference sequence). The CDR3 region has the DNA TGTGCCAGCAGCCTCTCTACAGGGGACAGGGGGCTTTTAAATGAGCAGTTCTTC. Translated, it gives CASSLSTGDRGLLNEQFF.

The rearrangement uses TRBV12-3 or TRBV12-4 and TRBJ2-1, with 8 positions matching TRBD2. Trimming cost V 8 bases and J 5 bases; bases outside gene matches: 5. The CDR3 contains 13 residues. The CDR3 DNA is TGTGCCAGCGGGTGGACTAGCAACAATGAGCAGTTCTTC. Translating it yields CASGWTSNNEQFF.

The V and J genes are TRBV3-1 and TRBJ2-5; perhaps D is TRBD1 or TRBD2 (5 bases each). Germline CDR1 LGHDT, CDR2 YNNKEL (reference sequence). This CDR3 has 13 amino acids. The V gene lost 8 bases and the J gene lost 2 bases, with 12 bases spanning the gap. The CDR3 nucleotides are TGTGCCAGCCGTCAGTGGGGGCAAGAGACCCAGTACTTC. Amino acid sequence: CASRQWGQETQYF.

V is TRBV23-1 and J is TRBJ2-2, with D possibly matching TRBD1 (5 bases). TRBV23-1 is given ORF status, its function remaining uncertain. The CDR3 sequence is 21 residues long. Trimming removed 0 bases at V and 2 bases at J, with 25 bases between. CDR3 in amino acids: CASSQSATRKGLDSNTGELFF. CDR3 bases: TGCGCCAGCAGTCAATCGGCCACCCGAAAGGGGCTGGATTCCAACACCGGGGAGCTGTTTTTT.

This clonotype was picked up a small number of times. This chain connects TRBV20-1 to TRBJ2-1; 9 positions match TRBD1. The germline V gene encodes CDR1 DFQATT and CDR2 SNEGSKA (reference sequence). The CDR3 is 16 residues long. The junction had 11 bases not matched to a gene; V was cut back by 1 base and J by 7 bases. The CDR3 protein is CSARGLQGAGKNEQFF. The CDR3 nucleotides are TGCAGTGCTAGAGGGCTACAGGGGGCAGGGAAAAATGAGCAGTTCTTC.

This clonotype turned up a few times. The gene calls are TRBV20-1 and TRBJ2-7, with 10 bases identical to TRBD1. Germline V lookup: CDR1 DFQATT, CDR2 SNEGSKA (reference sequence). The CDR3 runs 15 residues. Germline trimming cut 0 bases from V and 7 bases from J; bases unmatched to any gene: 9. This CDR3 is CSAREPTGGLHEQYF. Written as DNA, the CDR3 is TGCAGTGCTAGAGAACCGACAGGGGGCCTTCATGAGCAGTACTTC.

The chain couples TRBV24-1 to TRBJ2-7; D may be TRBD1 or TRBD2 (6 bases each). The germline CDR1 and CDR2 sequences are KGHDR and SFDVKD. The CDR3 sequence is 15 residues long. Trimming removed 5 bases at V and 2 bases at J, with 15 bases between. The CDR3 coding sequence is TGTGCCACCAGTGGGCCCAGGGGAGGCCCCTACGAGCAGTACTTC. It yields the protein CATSGPRGGPYEQYF.

This chain joins TRBV4-3 and TRBJ2-1, with D perhaps matching TRBD2 (5 bases). There are 15 residues in the CDR3. Trimming removed 0 bases at V and 4 bases at J, with 10 bases between. Per germline, CDR1 LGHNA and CDR2 YSLEER. The CDR3 spells CASSQDRTAYNEQFF. CDR3 nucleotide sequence: TGCGCCAGCAGCCAAGATAGGACTGCATACAATGAGCAGTTCTTC.

The V and J genes are TRBV2 and TRBJ1-1; 7 bases align to TRBD1. CDR1 is SNHLY and CDR2 is FYNNEI in the germline V gene. Trimming cost V 0 bases and J 5 bases; bases outside gene matches: 6. The CDR3 is 15 amino acids. The CDR3 bases are TGTGCCAGCAGTGAAGCGCTTCAGGGGGGGACTGAAGCTTTCTTT. This codes for CASSEALQGGTEAFF.

Only one count was recorded for this clonotype. The chain links TRBV10-3 to TRBJ2-5; 10 bases are shared with TRBD2. CDR3 length: 14 residues. Germline lookup yields CDR1 ENHRY and CDR2 SYGVKD. Trimming cost V 2 bases and J 5 bases; bases outside gene matches: 2. For the CDR3, the DNA is TGTGCCATCAGTGAGACTAGCGGGATTGAGACCCAGTACTTC. Amino acid sequence: CAISETSGIETQYF.

At least ten counts were recorded for this clonotype. The chain couples TRBV7-9 to TRBJ2-1; a possible D gene is TRBD1 (6 bases). V was pared by 3 bases and J by 3 bases, with 9 bases between. In germline, CDR1 is SEHNR, CDR2 FQNEAQ (reference sequence). This CDR3 region has 14 residues. This CDR3 is CASSLGDNYNEQFF. CDR3 nucleotides: TGTGCCAGCAGCTTGGGGGACAACTACAATGAGCAGTTCTTC.

This clonotype turned up a few times. The chain uses TRBV7-2 and TRBJ2-7; D may match TRBD1 or TRBD2 (5 bases each). V was shortened by 3 bases and J by 3 bases, with 12 bases between the two germline ends. The CDR3 covers 14 residues. Germline values: CDR1 SGHTA, CDR2 FQGNSA. The CDR3 nucleotides are TGTGCCAGCAGCTTTGGGACGGAAGTCTACGAGCAGTACTTC. Encoded protein: CASSFGTEVYEQYF.

This clonotype has only a few counts. The CDR3, as DNA: TGTGCCAGCAGTGAGCAGACCCAGTACTTC. Protein sequence: CASSEQTQYF. This rearrangement joins TRBV2 to TRBJ2-5; unclear D gene. Trimming removed 3 bases at V and 6 bases at J, with 2 bases between. Per germline, CDR1 SNHLY and CDR2 FYNNEI. The CDR3 is 10 residues long.